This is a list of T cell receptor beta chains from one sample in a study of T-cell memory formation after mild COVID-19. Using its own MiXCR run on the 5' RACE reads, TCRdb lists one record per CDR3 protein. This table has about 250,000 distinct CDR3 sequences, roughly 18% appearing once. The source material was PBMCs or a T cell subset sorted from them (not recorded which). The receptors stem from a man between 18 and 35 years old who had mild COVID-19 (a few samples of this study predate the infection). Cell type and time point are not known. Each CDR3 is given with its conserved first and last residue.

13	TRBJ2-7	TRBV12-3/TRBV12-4	CASRLTGTREQYF
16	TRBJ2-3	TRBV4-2	CASSQDGLAGPDTQYF
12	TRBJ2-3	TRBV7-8	CATGQGQDTQYF
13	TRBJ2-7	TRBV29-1	CSFYGQGAYEQYF
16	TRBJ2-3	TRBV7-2	CASSFGGGATTDTQYF
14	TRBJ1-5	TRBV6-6	CASSYVAGEQPQHF
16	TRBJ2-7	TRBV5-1	CASSPGGSGGYYEQYF
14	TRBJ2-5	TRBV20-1	CSATRDSIQETQYF
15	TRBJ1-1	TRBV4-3	CASRGTGTGNTEAFF
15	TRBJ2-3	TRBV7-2	CASSLMRGSTDTQYF
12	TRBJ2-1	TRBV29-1	CSVGGAYNEQFF
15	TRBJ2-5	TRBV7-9	CASSPPDSWQETQYF
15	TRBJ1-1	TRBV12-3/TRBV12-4	CASSPQISPNTEAFF